Each of the 7 T cell receptor beta chains below was sequenced from the same sample in a study of blood T cell repertoires in COVID-19. Repertoires were generated with immunoSEQ multiplex PCR, while TCRdb's copy carries only in-frame clones and drops some. This sample has 120,000 to 150,000 clones, with approximately 81% found just once. The sample was peripheral blood. Source of these receptors: a human donor with acute or convalescent COVID-19. The donor label of this sample is uncertain.

The CDR3 coding sequence is TGTGCCAGCAGTTTCCGAAACAGAGTATTCTCTGGGGCCAACGTCCTGACTTTC. Translating it yields CASSFRNRVFSGANVLTF. The V gene is TRBV28, the J gene TRBJ2-6, with no clear D. The germline V gene encodes CDR1 MDHEN and CDR2 SYDVKM. The CDR3 has 18 residues. Trimming stripped 3 bases from V and 0 bases from J, with 15 bases between.

V gene TRBV10-3 combines with J gene TRBJ2-1; the match to TRBD2 covers 8 bases. With V trimmed by 0 bases and J by 9 bases, 7 bases remained unmatched. The CDR3 consists of 15 residues. CDR1 ENHRY and CDR2 SYGVKD come from the germline V gene. The CDR3 sequence: CAISESNGGALEQFF. The DNA of the CDR3 is TGTGCCATCAGTGAGTCTAACGGGGGGGCTCTTGAGCAGTTCTTC.

The V call is TRBV3-1 (or the pseudogene TRBV3-2), the J call TRBJ2-2; the match to TRBD2 covers 7 bases. Unmatched junction bases numbered 8, after V lost 4 bases and J lost 6 bases. Germline V CDR1 and CDR2: LGHDT, YNNKEL (reference sequence). This CDR3 region has 15 residues. The CDR3 DNA reads TGTGCCAGCAGCCCCGGGGGAGGGGTGGCCGGGGAGCTGTTTTTT. Its translation is CASSPGGGVAGELFF.

This chain connects TRBV6-2 or TRBV6-3 to TRBJ2-2; 7 nucleotides agree with TRBD2. Germline V CDR1 and CDR2: MNHEY, SVGEGT. The CDR3 covers 16 residues. The V and J ends lost 3 bases and 0 bases, in that order; junction bases with no gene match: 4. The DNA of the CDR3 is TGTGCCAGCAGTTATAAGCGGGACCCGAACACCGGGGAGCTGTTTTTT. Protein product: CASSYKRDPNTGELFF.

J is TRBJ2-5 and V is TRBV29-1; the match to TRBD1 covers 10 bases. J was trimmed by 5 bases and V by 7 bases; bases with no gene match: 4. Looked up from germline, CDR1 is SQVTM and CDR2 is ANQGSEA. The CDR3 loop spans 12 amino acids. Written as DNA, the CDR3 is TGCAGCGCTGGACAGGGGGTCGAGACCCAGTACTTC. Its translation: CSAGQGVETQYF.

The chain recombines TRBV2 with TRBJ1-3; 9 bases agree with TRBD1. This CDR3 is 14 amino acids long. Losses at the gene ends were 5 bases for V and 4 bases for J; bases not matched to a gene: 3. Germline V gives CDR1 SNHLY, CDR2 FYNNEI. This CDR3 reads CASSPTGGGNTIYF. In nucleotides, the CDR3 is TGTGCCAGCAGTCCGACAGGGGGAGGAAACACCATATATTTT.

V and J are TRBV12-5 and TRBJ1-5; 7 bases fit TRBD1. The CDR3 totals 16 residues. The junction had 13 bases not matched to a gene; V was cut back by 6 bases and J by 5 bases. Germline CDR1 is LGHNT and CDR2 is FRNRAP. This CDR3 is CASGSRGGGKDQPQHF. CDR3 nucleotides: TGTGCTAGTGGCTCCCGAGGGGGCGGTAAGGATCAGCCCCAGCATTTT.